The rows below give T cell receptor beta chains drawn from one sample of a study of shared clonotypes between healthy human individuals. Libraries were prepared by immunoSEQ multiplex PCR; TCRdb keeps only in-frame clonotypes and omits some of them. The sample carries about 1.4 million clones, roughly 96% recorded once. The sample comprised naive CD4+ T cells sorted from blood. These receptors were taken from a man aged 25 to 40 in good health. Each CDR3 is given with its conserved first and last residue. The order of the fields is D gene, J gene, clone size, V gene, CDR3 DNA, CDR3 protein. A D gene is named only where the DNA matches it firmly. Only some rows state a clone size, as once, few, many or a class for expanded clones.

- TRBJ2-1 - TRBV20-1 TGCAGTGCTGGGAAGGGCAGGGAGCAGTTCTTC CSAGKGREQFF
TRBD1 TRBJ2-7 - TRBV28 TGTGCCAGCAGTGGTCCAGGGGGCTTAAGTTACGAGCAGTACTTC CASSGPGGLSYEQYF
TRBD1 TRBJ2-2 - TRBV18 TGTGCCAGCTCACCAGCGGGACAGGGGACCCAGAACACCGGGGAGCTGTTTTTT CASSPAGQGTQNTGELFF
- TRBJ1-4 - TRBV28 TGTGCCAGCAGTTTACCCACAGGGCGGAGTGAAAAACTGTTTTTT CASSLPTGRSEKLFF
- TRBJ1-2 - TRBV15 TGTGCCACCAGCAGAGACACCTATGGCTACACCTTC CATSRDTYGYTF
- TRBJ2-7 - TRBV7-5 TGTGCCAGAAGCTTAGGAGGATGGGAGCAGTACTTC CARSLGGWEQYF
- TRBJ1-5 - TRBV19 TGTGCCAGTAGCTTAAAAGGAAATCAGCCCCAGCATTTT CASSLKGNQPQHF
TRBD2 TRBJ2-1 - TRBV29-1 TGCAGCGGGGCTGACGGGCGAGGACTAGCGGGGGTCAATGAGCAGTTCTTC CSGADGRGLAGVNEQFF
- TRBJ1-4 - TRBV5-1 TGCGCCAGCAGCTTACGGCATAATGAAAAACTGTTTTTT CASSLRHNEKLFF
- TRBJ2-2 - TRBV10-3 TGTGCCATCAGCATGACAGAAGCGAACACCGGGGAGCTGTTTTTT CAISMTEANTGELFF
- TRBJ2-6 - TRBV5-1 TGCGCCAGCAGCTGGGGATCTGGGGCCAACGTCCTGACTTTC CASSWGSGANVLTF
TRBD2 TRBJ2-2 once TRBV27 TGTGCCAGCAGTTTATCCGGCGGGAGGACCGCCGGGGAGCTGTTTTTT CASSLSGGRTAGELFF
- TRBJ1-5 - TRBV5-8 TGTGCCAGCAGCTTCCGGGTTTTGAATCAGCCCCAGCATTTT CASSFRVLNQPQHF
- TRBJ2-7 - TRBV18 TGTGCCAGCTCATCAGATCGTTACCTCTACGAGCAGTACTTC CASSSDRYLYEQYF
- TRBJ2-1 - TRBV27 TGTGCCAGCAGTTTATCGTCGTTGTGGGACCTCTACAATGAGCAGTTCTTC CASSLSSLWDLYNEQFF
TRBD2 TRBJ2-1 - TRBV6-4 TGTGCCAGCAGTGACGTGTCGGGAGGGGGATACAATGAGCAGTTCTTC CASSDVSGGGYNEQFF
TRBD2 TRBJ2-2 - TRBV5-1 TGCGCCAGCAGCCCGGGAGGAGCTAATACGAACACCGGGGAGCTGTTTTTT CASSPGGANTNTGELFF
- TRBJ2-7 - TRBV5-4 TGTGCCAGCAGCTTGAAGGGGTTCGGTGAGCAGTACTTC CASSLKGFGEQYF
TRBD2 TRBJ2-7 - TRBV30 TGTGCCTGGAGTCGGGCGGGGGTGCCGTCCTACGAGCAGTACTTC CAWSRAGVPSYEQYF
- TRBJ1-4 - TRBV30 TGTGCCTGGAACACAGGGAAAACAACTAATGAAAAACTGTTTTTT CAWNTGKTTNEKLFF
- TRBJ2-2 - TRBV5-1 TGCGCCAGCAGGACAGGGAACACCGGGGAGCTGTTTTTT CASRTGNTGELFF
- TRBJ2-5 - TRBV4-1 TGCGCCAGCAGCCAAGCCGTTATGGAGACCCAGTACTTC CASSQAVMETQYF
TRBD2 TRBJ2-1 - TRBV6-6 TGTGCCAGCAGTACTGGACTAGCGGGAGGGTACAATGAGCAGTTCTTC CASSTGLAGGYNEQFF
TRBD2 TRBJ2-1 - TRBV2 TGTGCCAGCAGTGACGCACGGGGAGGGGTAAGCTCCTACAATGAGCAGTTCTTC CASSDARGGVSSYNEQFF
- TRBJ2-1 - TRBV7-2 TGTGCCAGCAGCTCCAGCGGGCTTGCGGGGTGGGGGAATGAGCAGTTCTTC CASSSSGLAGWGNEQFF
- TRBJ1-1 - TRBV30 TGTGCCTGGAGTGCTCGGTTGGCCACTGAAGCTTTCTTT CAWSARLATEAFF
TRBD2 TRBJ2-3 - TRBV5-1 TGCGCCAGCAGTAGCGGGAAGGGTGCAGATACGCAGTATTTT CASSSGKGADTQYF
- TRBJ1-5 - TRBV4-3 TGCGCCAGCAGCCAAGATTTAGGCAATAGCAATCGGCCCCAGCATTTT CASSQDLGNSNRPQHF
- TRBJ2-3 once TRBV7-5 TGTGCCAGCAGCTTAGGGAAGGGGATAGATACGCAGTATTTT CASSLGKGIDTQYF
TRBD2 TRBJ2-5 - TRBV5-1 TGCGCCAGCAGTCACGGGACTAGCGGCCAAGAGACCCAGTACTTC CASSHGTSGQETQYF
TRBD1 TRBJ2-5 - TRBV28 TGTGCCAGCAGAACCCCAGGGGGCGCGAAGACCCAGTACTTC CASRTPGGAKTQYF
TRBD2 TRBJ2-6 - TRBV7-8 TGTGCCAGCAGCTTTAAGACTAGCGGGAGACTGACGGGGGCCAACGTCCTGACTTTC CASSFKTSGRLTGANVLTF
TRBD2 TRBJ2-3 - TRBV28 TGTGCCAGCACTCCCGCGGGGGGCCATAGCACAGATACGCAGTATTTT CASTPAGGHSTDTQYF
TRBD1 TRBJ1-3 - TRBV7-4 TGTGCCACTGGGACAGGGACCTCGGATGCGATGCGAAACACCATATATTTT CATGTGTSDAMRNTIYF
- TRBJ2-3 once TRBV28 TGTGCCACCGGTTTAGGGGGTACAGATACGCAGTATTTT CATGLGGTDTQYF
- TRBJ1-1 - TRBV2 TGTGCCAGCAGCAAAGCCTGGAACACTGAAGCTTTCTTT CASSKAWNTEAFF